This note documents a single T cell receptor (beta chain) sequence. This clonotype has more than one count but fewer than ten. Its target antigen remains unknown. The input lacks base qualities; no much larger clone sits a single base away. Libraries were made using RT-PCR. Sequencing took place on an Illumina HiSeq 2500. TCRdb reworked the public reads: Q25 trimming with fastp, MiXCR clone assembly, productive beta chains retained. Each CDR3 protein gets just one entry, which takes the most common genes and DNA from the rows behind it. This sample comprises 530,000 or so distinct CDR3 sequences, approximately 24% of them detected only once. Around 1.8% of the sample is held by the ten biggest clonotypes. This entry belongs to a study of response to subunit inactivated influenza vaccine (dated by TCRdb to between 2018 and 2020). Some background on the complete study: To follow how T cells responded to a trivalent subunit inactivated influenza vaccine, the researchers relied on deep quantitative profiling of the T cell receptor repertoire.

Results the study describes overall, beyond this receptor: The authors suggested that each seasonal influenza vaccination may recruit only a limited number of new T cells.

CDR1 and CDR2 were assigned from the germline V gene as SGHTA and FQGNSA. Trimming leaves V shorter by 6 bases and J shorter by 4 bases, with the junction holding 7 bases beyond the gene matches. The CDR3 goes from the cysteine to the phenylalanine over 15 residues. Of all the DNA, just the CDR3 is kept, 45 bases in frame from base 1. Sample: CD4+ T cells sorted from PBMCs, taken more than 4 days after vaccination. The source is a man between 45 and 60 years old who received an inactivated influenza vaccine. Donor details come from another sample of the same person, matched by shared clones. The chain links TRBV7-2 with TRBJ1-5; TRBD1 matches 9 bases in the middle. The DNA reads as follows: TGTGCCAGCAGTCCCCAGGGACAGGGTAATCAGCCCCAGCATTTT. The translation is CASSPQGQGNQPQHF. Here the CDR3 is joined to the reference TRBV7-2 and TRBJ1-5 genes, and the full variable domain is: GAGVSQSPSNKVTEKGKDVELRCDPISGHTALYWYRQSLGQGLEFLIYFQGNSAPDKSGLPSDRFSAERTGGSVSTLTIQRTQQEDSAVYLCASSPQGQGNQPQHFGDGTRLSIL.